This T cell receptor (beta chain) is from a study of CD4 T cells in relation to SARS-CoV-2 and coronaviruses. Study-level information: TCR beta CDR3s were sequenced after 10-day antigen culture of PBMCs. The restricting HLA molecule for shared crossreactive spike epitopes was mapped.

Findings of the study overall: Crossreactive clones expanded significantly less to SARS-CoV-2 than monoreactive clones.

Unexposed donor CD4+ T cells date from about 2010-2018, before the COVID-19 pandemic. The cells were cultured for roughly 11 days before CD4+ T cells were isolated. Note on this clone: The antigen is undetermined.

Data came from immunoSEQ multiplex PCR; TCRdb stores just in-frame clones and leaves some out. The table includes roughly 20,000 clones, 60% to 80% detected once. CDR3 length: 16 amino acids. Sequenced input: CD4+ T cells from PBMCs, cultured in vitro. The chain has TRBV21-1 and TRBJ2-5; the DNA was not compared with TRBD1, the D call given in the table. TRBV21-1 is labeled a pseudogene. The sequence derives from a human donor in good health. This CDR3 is CASNCIRDRVQETQYF. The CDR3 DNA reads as TGTGCCAGCAACTGCATCCGGGACAGGGTCCAAGAGACCCAGTACTTC.